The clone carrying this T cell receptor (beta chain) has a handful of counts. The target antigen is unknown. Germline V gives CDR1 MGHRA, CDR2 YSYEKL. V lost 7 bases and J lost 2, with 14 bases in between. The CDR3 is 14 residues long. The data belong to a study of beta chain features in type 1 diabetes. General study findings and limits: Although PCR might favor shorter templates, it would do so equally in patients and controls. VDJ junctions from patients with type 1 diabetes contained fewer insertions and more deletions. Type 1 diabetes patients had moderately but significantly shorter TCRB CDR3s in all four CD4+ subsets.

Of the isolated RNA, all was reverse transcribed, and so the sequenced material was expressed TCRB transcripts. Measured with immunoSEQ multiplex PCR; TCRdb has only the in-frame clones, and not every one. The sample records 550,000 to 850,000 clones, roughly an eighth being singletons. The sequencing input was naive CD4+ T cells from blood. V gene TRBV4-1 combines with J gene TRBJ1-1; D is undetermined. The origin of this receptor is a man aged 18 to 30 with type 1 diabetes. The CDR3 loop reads CASTSRVLNTEAFF. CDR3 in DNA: TGCGCCAGCACCTCTAGGGTACTTAACACTGAAGCTTTCTTT.